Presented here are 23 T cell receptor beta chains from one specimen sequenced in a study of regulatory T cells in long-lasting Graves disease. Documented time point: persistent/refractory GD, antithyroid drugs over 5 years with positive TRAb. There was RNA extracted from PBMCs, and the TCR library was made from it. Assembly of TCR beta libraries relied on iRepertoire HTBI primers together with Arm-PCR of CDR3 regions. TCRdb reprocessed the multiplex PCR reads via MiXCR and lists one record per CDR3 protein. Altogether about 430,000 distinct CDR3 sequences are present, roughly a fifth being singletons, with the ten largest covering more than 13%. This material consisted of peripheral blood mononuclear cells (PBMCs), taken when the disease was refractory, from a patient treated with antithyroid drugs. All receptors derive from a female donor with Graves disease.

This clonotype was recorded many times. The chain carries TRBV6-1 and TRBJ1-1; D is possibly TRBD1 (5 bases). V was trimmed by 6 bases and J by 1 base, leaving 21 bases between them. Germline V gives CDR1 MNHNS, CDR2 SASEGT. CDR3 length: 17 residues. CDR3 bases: TGTGCCAGCAGCCCCACCCGGACCTTAAGGGGGAACACTGAAGCTTTCTTT. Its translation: CASSPTRTLRGNTEAFF.

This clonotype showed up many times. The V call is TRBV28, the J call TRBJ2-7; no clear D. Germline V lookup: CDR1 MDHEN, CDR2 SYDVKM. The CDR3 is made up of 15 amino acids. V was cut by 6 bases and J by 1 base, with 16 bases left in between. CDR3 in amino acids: CASSPSKGLSYEQYF. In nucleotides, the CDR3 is TGTGCCAGCAGCCCCTCTAAAGGGTTATCCTACGAGCAGTACTTC.

The CDR3 DNA reads TGTGCCAGCAGTCAAGGATATTCTAGCACAGATACGCAGTATTTT. This encodes CASSQGYSSTDTQYF. The J gene is TRBJ2-3, the V gene TRBV7-9; D is uncertain. Germline V gene sequence: CDR1 SEHNR, CDR2 FQNEAQ (reference sequence). V dropped 6 bases and J dropped 0 bases, with 13 bases sitting between them. The CDR3 runs to 15 residues. Looking up the rest from reference TRBV7-9 and TRBJ2-3 gives the full variable domain: DTGVSQNPRHKITKRGQNVTFRCDPISEHNRLYWYRQTLGQGPEFLTYFQNEAQLEKSRLLSDRFSAERPKGSFSTLEIQRTEQGDSAMYLCASSQGYSSTDTQYFGPGTRLTVL.

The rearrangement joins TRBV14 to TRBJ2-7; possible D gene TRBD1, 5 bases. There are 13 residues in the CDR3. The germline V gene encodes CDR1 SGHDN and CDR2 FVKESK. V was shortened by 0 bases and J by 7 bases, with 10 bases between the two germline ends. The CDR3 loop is CASSQELRTEQYF. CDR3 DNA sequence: TGTGCCAGCAGCCAAGAACTCAGGACAGAGCAGTACTTC.

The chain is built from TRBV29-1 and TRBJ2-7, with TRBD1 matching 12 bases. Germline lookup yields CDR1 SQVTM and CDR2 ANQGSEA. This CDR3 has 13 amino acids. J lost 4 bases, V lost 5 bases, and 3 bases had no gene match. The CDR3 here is CSVWDRGRYEQYF. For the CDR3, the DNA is TGCAGCGTTTGGGACAGGGGGCGTTACGAGCAGTACTTC.

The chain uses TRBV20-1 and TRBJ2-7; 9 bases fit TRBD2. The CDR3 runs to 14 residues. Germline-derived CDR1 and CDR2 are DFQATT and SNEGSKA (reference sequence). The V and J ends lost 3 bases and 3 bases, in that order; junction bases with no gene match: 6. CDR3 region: CSARVVSGSYEQYF. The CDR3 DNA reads TGCAGTGCTAGGGTGGTTAGCGGGAGCTACGAGCAGTACTTC.

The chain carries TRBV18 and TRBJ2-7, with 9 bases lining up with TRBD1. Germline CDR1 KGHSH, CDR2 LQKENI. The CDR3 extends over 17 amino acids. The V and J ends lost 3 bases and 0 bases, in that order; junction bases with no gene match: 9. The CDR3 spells CASSPRVGQGLSYEQYF. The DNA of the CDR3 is TGTGCCAGCTCACCGAGGGTAGGACAGGGGCTCTCCTACGAGCAGTACTTC.

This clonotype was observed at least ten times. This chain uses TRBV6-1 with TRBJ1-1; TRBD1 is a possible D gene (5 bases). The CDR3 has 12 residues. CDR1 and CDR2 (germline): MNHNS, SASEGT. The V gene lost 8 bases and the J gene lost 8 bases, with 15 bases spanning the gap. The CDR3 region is CASGRGSAEAFF. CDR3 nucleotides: TGTGCCAGCGGTCGGGGGTCGGCCGAAGCTTTCTTT.

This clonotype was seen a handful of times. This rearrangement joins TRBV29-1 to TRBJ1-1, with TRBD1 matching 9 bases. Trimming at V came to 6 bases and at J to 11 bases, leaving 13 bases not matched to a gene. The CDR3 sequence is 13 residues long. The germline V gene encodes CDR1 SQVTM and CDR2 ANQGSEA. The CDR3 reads CSVQLGTGREAFF. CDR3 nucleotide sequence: TGCAGCGTGCAGCTAGGGACAGGGCGGGAGGCTTTCTTT.

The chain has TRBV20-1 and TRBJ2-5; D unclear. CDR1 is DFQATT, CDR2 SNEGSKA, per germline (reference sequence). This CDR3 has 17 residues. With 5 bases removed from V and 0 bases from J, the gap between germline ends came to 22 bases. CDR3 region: CSAGLDLGPMYQETQYF. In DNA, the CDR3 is TGCAGTGCTGGTCTTGACCTCGGACCGATGTACCAAGAGACCCAGTACTTC.

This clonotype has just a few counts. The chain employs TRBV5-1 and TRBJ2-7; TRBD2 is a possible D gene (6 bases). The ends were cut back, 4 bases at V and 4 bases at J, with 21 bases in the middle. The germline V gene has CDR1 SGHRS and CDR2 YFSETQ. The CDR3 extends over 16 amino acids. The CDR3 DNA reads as TGCGCCAGCAGCAAGATTACTAGCAGATCCGGGTACGAGCAGTACTTC. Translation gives CASSKITSRSGYEQYF.

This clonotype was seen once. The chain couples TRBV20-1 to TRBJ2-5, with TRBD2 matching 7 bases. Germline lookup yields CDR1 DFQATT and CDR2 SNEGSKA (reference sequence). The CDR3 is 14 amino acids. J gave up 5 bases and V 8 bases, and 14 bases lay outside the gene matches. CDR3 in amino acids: CSLPQAGVGETQYF. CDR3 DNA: TGCAGTCTACCGCAGGCGGGAGTGGGGGAGACCCAGTACTTC.

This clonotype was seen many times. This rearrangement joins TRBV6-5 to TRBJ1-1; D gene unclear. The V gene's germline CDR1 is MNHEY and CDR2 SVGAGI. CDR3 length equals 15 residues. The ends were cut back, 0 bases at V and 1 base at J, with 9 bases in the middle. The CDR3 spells CASSYSVAGNTEAFF. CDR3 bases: TGTGCCAGCAGTTACTCAGTCGCGGGGAACACTGAAGCTTTCTTT.

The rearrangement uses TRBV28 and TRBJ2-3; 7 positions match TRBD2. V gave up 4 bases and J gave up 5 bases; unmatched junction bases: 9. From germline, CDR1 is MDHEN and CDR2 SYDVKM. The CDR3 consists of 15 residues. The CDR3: CASSWLAGVKDTQYF. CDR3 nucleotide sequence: TGTGCCAGCAGTTGGTTGGCGGGAGTCAAAGATACGCAGTATTTT.

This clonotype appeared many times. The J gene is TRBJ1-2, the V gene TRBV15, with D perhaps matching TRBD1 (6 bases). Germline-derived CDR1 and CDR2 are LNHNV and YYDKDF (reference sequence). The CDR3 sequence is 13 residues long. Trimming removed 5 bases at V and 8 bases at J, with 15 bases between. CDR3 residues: CATSRTGQPGYTF. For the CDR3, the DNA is TGTGCCACCAGCCGGACTGGACAGCCAGGCTACACCTTC. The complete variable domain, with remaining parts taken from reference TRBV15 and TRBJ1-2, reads DAMVIQNPRYQVTQFGKPVTLSCSQTLNHNVMYWYQQKSSQAPKLLFHYYDKDFNNEADTPDNFQSRRPNTSFCFLDIRSPGLGDTAMYLCATSRTGQPGYTFGSGTRLTVV.

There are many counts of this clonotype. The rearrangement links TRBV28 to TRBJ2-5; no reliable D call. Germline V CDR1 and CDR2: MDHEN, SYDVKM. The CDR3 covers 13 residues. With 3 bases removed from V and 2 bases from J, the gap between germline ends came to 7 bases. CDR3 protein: CASSFGSQETQYF. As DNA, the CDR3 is TGTGCCAGCAGTTTCGGCAGTCAAGAGACCCAGTACTTC.

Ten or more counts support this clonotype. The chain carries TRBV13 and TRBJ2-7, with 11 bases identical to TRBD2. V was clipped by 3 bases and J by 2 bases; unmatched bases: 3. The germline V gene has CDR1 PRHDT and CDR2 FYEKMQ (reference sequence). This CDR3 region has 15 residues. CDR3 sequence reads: CASSLTSGATYEQYF. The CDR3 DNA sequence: TGTGCCAGCAGCTTGACTAGCGGGGCAACCTACGAGCAGTACTTC.

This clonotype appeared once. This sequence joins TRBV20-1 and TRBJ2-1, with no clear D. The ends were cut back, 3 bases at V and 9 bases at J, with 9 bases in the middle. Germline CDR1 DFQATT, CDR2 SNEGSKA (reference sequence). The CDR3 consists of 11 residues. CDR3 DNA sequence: TGCAGTGCTAGCCCGTCCGTTGAGCAGTTCTTC. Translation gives CSASPSVEQFF.

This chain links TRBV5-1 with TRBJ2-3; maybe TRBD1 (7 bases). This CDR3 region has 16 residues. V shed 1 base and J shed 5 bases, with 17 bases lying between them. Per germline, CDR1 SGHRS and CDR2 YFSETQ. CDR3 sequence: CASSLRRGQSGDTQYF. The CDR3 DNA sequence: TGCGCCAGCAGCTTGAGGAGGGGACAGTCCGGAGATACGCAGTATTTT.

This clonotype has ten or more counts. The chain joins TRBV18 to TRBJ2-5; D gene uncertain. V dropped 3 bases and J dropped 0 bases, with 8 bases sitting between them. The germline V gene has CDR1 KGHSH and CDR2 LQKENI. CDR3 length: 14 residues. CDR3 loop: CASSPDLYQETQYF. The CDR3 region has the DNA TGTGCCAGCTCACCCGACCTGTACCAAGAGACCCAGTACTTC.

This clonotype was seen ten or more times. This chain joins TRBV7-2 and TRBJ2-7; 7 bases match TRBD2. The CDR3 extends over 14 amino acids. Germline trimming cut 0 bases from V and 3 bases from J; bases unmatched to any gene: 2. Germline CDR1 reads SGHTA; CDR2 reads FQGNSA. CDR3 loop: CASSLARDYYEQYF. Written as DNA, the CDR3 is TGTGCCAGCAGCTTAGCCAGGGACTACTACGAGCAGTACTTC.

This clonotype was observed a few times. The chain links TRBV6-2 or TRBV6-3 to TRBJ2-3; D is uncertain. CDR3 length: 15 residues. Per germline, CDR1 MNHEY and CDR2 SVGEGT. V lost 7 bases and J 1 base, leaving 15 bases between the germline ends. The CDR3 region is CASKRSHGGTDTQYF. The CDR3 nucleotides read TGTGCCAGCAAGAGGAGCCATGGGGGCACAGATACGCAGTATTTT.

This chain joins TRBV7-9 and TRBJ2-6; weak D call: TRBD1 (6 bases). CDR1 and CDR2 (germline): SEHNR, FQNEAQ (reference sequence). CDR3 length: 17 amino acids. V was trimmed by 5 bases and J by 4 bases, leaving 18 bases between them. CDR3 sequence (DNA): TGTGCCAGCAGCCCCACAACAGGGTTCTCCGGGGCCAACGTCCTGACTTTC. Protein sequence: CASSPTTGFSGANVLTF.